Listed below are T cell receptor beta chains from one sample, sequenced in a study of shared clonotypes between healthy human individuals. Here immunoSEQ multiplex PCR was the method, and the copy in TCRdb shows in-frame clones only, minus some. The top ten clones hold more than 0.5% of a sample with more than 1 million clones, 78% of them seen once. What was sequenced was memory CD4+ T cells from PBMCs. These receptors all come from a man aged 18 to 30 in good health. Some clones in this sample may be carry-over from other donors' samples. The CDR3 runs from the conserved cysteine through the conserved F or W. The D gene is left open where the match is weak. The size entry is marked missing in some rows and otherwise reads once, few, many or a size class.

TRBV29-1,TRBJ1-2,TRBD1,.,CSVGTPGTGYGYTF,TGCAGCGTTGGGACGCCGGGGACAGGGTATGGCTACACCTTC
TRBV6-1,TRBJ2-7,TRBD1,few,CASSVTGEGPNEQYF,TGTGCCAGCAGTGTCACAGGGGAAGGACCTAACGAGCAGTACTTC
TRBV11-2,TRBJ1-2,.,few,CASSLGAANYGYTF,TGTGCCAGCAGCTTAGGAGCAGCTAACTATGGCTACACCTTC
TRBV6-4,TRBJ2-2,TRBD2,.,CASSEELATGELFF,TGTGCCAGCAGTGAGGAACTAGCGACCGGGGAGCTGTTTTTT
TRBV7-6,TRBJ1-3,.,.,CASSLGSARGNTIYF,TGTGCCAGCAGCTTAGGGAGTGCCCGTGGAAACACCATATATTTT
TRBV30,TRBJ1-4,.,.,CAWSTLLGEKLFF,TGTGCCTGGAGTACCCTATTGGGTGAAAAACTGTTTTTT
TRBV4-1,TRBJ1-4,TRBD1,many,CASSQTGTREKLFF,TGCGCCAGCAGCCAGACAGGGACGCGTGAAAAACTGTTTTTT
TRBV7-2,TRBJ2-3,.,few,CASSLRSRLTDTQYF,TGTGCCAGCAGCTTACGGTCGCGGCTCACAGATACGCAGTATTTT
TRBV7-2,TRBJ2-5,TRBD1,.,CASSSRTGAETQYF,TGTGCCAGCAGCTCACGGACAGGGGCTGAGACCCAGTACTTC
TRBV4-2,TRBJ1-2,.,.,CASSQGTAGRTF,TGTGCCAGCAGCCAAGGAACGGCCGGCCGGACCTTC
TRBV5-5,TRBJ2-7,.,.,CASSSRTNDGYEQYF,TGTGCCAGCAGCTCGCGGACAAACGACGGGTACGAGCAGTACTTC
TRBV28,TRBJ1-4,.,few,CASSLRRGATNEKLFF,TGTGCCAGCAGTTTAAGACGGGGAGCAACTAATGAAAAACTGTTTTTT
TRBV28,TRBJ2-2,.,few,CASSLKAGWAGELFF,TGTGCCAGCAGTTTAAAGGCAGGGTGGGCCGGGGAGCTGTTTTTT
TRBV4-2,TRBJ1-3,TRBD1,many,CASSPGTGWGNTIYF,TGTGCCAGCAGCCCAGGGACAGGTTGGGGAAACACCATATATTTT
TRBV11-2,TRBJ2-1,.,.,CASSRLGGSYNEQFF,TGTGCCAGCAGCCGGCTGGGGGGCTCCTACAATGAGCAGTTCTTC